This TCR beta chain was recorded in a study of T cells in localized non-small cell lung cancer. About this clone itself: What it recognizes is unknown.

TCRdb's copy holds only in-frame clones and misses some; the assay was immunoSEQ multiplex PCR. Found here are 20,000 to 25,000 clones, under 90% of them singletons; the top ten hold 22%. General study findings and limits: Patients showing higher blood T cell density tended to see longer overall survival. Maximal T cell clonality occurred in uninvolved adjacent lung, with tumor ranking below it. Among the top 100 tumor clones, a median about 58 appeared in adjacent lung. One tumor region alone was sequenced, and heterogeneity therefore remains possible.

Trimming left V 2 bases short and J 7 bases short, with 17 bases between. Germline lookup yields CDR1 SNHLY and CDR2 FYNNEI. This CDR3 is 16 amino acids long. This clonotype originated in a man aged 40-75 years with stage I squamous cell lung carcinoma. V usage is TRBV2 and J usage is TRBJ2-2; perhaps TRBD1 as D (6 bases). The source was peripheral blood, collected before any cancer treatment. The CDR3 DNA follows: TGTGCCAGCAGTGAACCGACAGGCTACATCGACGGGGAGCTGTTTTTT. Its protein product is CASSEPTGYIDGELFF.